One and the same sample provided the 20 T cell receptor beta chains below, sequenced in a study of cytomegalovirus exposure and HLA in healthy donors. Produced via immunoSEQ multiplex PCR; TCRdb's table is partial and in-frame only. The repertoire holds more than 150,000 clones, around 81% seen once, with about 2.8% in the top ten. The specimen was PBMCs. The receptors were gathered from a woman aged 18-29 years in good health and CMV-seropositive.

The rearrangement uses TRBV7-9 and TRBJ2-3, with a tentative D call TRBD2 (6 bases). Between the trimmed V and J ends, which lost 3 bases and 4 bases, there was a span of 17 bases. Germline V gene lookup returns CDR1 SEHNR and CDR2 FQNEAQ (reference sequence). This CDR3 has 16 amino acids. CDR3 sequence (DNA): TGTGCCAGCAGCTTCCGCGGGGCATATAACTCAGATACGCAGTATTTT. It specifies CASSFRGAYNSDTQYF.

This clone occurred once. The J gene is TRBJ2-7, the V gene TRBV5-4; 9 nucleotides align to TRBD1. The germline gives CDR1 SGHNT, CDR2 YYREEE (reference sequence). CDR3 length: 14 residues. Trimming cost V 8 bases and J 10 bases; bases outside gene matches: 16. CDR3 protein: CARLPDRGFSRQYF. Written as DNA, the CDR3 is TGTGCCAGACTACCGGACAGGGGTTTTTCGAGACAGTACTTC. The full variable domain, its missing parts supplied by reference TRBV5-4 and TRBJ2-7, is ETGVTQSPTHLIKTRGQQVTLRCSSQSGHNTVSWYQQALGQGPQFIFQYYREEENGRGNFPPRFSGLQFPNYSSELNVNALELDDSALYLCARLPDRGFSRQYFGPGTRLTVT.

In this sample, this clone turned up once. The chain carries TRBV18 and TRBJ2-1; D perhaps matches TRBD2 (7 bases). V lost 3 bases, J lost 10 bases, and 16 bases lay in between. In germline, CDR1 is KGHSH, CDR2 LQKENI. The length of the CDR3 is 14 residues. CDR3 sequence reads: CASSPGGTMGEQFF. DNA for the CDR3: TGTGCCAGCTCACCGGGGGGGACAATGGGAGAGCAGTTCTTC.

The J gene is TRBJ1-1, the V gene TRBV4-1, with TRBD1 identical over 8 bases. This CDR3 has 16 residues. Looked up from germline, CDR1 is MGHRA and CDR2 is YSYEKL. V was clipped by 4 bases and J by 7 bases; unmatched bases: 14. CDR3 in DNA: TGCGCCAGCAGCCGAATAGTATTGACAGGGGCCGTTGAAGCTTTCTTT. Protein sequence: CASSRIVLTGAVEAFF.

The chain has TRBV4-1 and TRBJ2-7, with 11 bases aligning to TRBD2. This CDR3 has 15 amino acids. CDR1 is MGHRA and CDR2 is YSYEKL in the germline V gene. The V segment lost 3 bases and the J segment 6 bases; nucleotides outside the gene matches: 7. The CDR3 DNA sequence: TGCGCCAGCAGCCACTTAGCGGGGGGGCCGGTCGAGCAGTACTTC. It codes for CASSHLAGGPVEQYF.

Comment on this clone: A read error may account for a junction end that differs from germline. V and J are TRBV5-1 and TRBJ2-7; 16 bases align to TRBD2. The CDR3 consists of 15 residues. Germline V CDR1 and CDR2: SGHRS, YFSETQ. The CDR3 region is CASSGGTSGGAPLLF. CDR3 nucleotide sequence: TGCGCCAGCAGCGGCGGGACTAGCGGGGGGGCCCCACTTCTTTTC.

The V gene is TRBV5-1, the J gene TRBJ2-7; 8 nucleotides line up with TRBD2. Germline assignment: CDR1 SGHRS and CDR2 YFSETQ. The CDR3 runs to 15 residues. J lost 2 bases, V lost 3 bases, and 7 bases had no gene match. The chain's CDR3 is CASSSDRGGPYEQYF. CDR3 coding DNA: TGCGCCAGCAGCTCTGATCGGGGGGGCCCCTACGAGCAGTACTTC.

V usage is TRBV6-1 and J usage is TRBJ1-2, with D possibly being TRBD1 (6 bases). The germline V and J ends were trimmed by 5 bases and 2 bases, with 12 bases remaining between them. The CDR3 loop spans 14 amino acids. Germline CDR1 and CDR2: MNHNS and SASEGT. The CDR3 spells CASSNSGHNYGYTF. CDR3 sequence (DNA): TGTGCCAGCAGTAACTCGGGACACAACTATGGCTACACCTTC.

The chain links TRBV7-2 to TRBJ1-5; D call uncertain. Germline V gene lookup returns CDR1 SGHTA and CDR2 FQGNSA. This CDR3 region has 13 residues. Trimming shortened V by 0 bases and J by 7 bases, and 7 bases separated the two germline ends. The CDR3 DNA reads TGTGCCAGCAGCTTAGCAGCTCCGCAGCCCCAGCATTTT. Its translation is CASSLAAPQPQHF. The variable domain in full, with the rest retrieved from reference TRBV7-2 and TRBJ1-5, is GAGVSQSPSNKVTEKGKDVELRCDPISGHTALYWYRQSLGQGLEFLIYFQGNSAPDKSGLPSDRFSAERTGGSVSTLTIQRTQQEDSAVYLCASSLAAPQPQHFGDGTRLSIL.

V and J are TRBV2 and TRBJ1-1, with TRBD1 as a possible D gene (5 bases). With 3 bases removed from V and 8 bases from J, the gap between germline ends came to 13 bases. The CDR3 sequence is 13 residues long. Germline CDR1 and CDR2: SNHLY and FYNNEI. The CDR3 DNA reads TGTGCCAGCAGTGACCGGGGGGTCGGGGAAGCTTTCTTT. Its translation is CASSDRGVGEAFF.

Only a few counts were recorded for this clone. The chain is built from TRBV15 and TRBJ1-2; no clear D gene. The CDR3 runs 15 residues. V lost 0 bases to trimming and J lost 0 bases, with 8 bases between them. Germline V gene sequence: CDR1 LNHNV, CDR2 YYDKDF (reference sequence). The CDR3, as DNA: TGTGCCACCAGCAGAGATTTCATTCCTAACTATGGCTACACCTTC. Translated, it gives CATSRDFIPNYGYTF.

The rearrangement uses TRBV4-2 and TRBJ1-2, with TRBD1 identical over 10 bases. This CDR3 comprises 13 residues. Germline V gives CDR1 LGHNA, CDR2 YNFKEQ. J gave up 13 bases and V 0 bases, and 5 bases lay outside the gene matches. CDR3 sequence (DNA): TGTGCCAGCAGCCAAGAGAGGGACAGGGGTGCCACCTTC. Translation gives CASSQERDRGATF.

V and J are TRBV15 and TRBJ2-5; 8 bases are a match to TRBD1. The CDR3 spans 14 residues. The germline gives CDR1 LNHNV, CDR2 YYDKDF (reference sequence). Trimming at V came to 3 bases and at J to 1 base, leaving 1 base not matched to a gene. This CDR3 reads CATSSGQGQETQYF. In DNA, the CDR3 is TGTGCCACCAGCAGTGGACAGGGCCAAGAGACCCAGTACTTC.

This clone was counted once. This sequence joins TRBV5-1 and TRBJ2-7, with TRBD1 matching over 7 bases. Per the germline V gene, CDR1 is SGHRS and CDR2 is YFSETQ. Trimming at V came to 0 bases and at J to 2 bases, leaving 11 bases not matched to a gene. This CDR3 has 17 amino acids. The CDR3 nucleotides read TGCGCCAGCAGCTTGGGGGGACAGCCGGATGTACCCTACGAGCAGTACTTC. Its translation is CASSLGGQPDVPYEQYF.

The V gene is TRBV11-1, the J gene TRBJ2-7, with TRBD2 matching 7 bases. Trimming removed 2 bases from V and 4 bases from J; junction bases left unmatched: 8. Germline V gives CDR1 SGHAT, CDR2 FQDESV (reference sequence). The CDR3 has 15 residues. DNA of the CDR3: TGTGCCAGCAGCTTAACCATGGCGGGGGAATACGAGCAGTACTTC. It translates to CASSLTMAGEYEQYF.

This chain connects TRBV15 to TRBJ2-5; tentative D call: TRBD2 (6 bases). This CDR3 has 17 amino acids. The V gene lost 5 bases and the J gene lost 5 bases, with 24 bases spanning the gap. CDR1 and CDR2 from the germline V gene are LNHNV and YYDKDF (reference sequence). The CDR3 DNA reads TGTGCCACCAGCGAGGGACTGGGAATTCTCCCGATGGAGACCCAGTACTTC. Residues: CATSEGLGILPMETQYF.

V is TRBV6-6 and J is TRBJ2-7; D is undetermined. Trimming left V 4 bases short and J 2 bases short, with 9 bases between. Germline CDR1 and CDR2: MNHNY and SVGAGI (reference sequence). The CDR3 runs to 13 residues. Written as DNA, the CDR3 is TGTGCCAGCAGTTCCGACTTTGCCTACGAGCAGTACTTC. It translates to CASSSDFAYEQYF.

Here the CDR3 DNA reads TGTGCCAGCACAGGGTACGAGCAGTACTTC. Translation: CASTGYEQYF. This rearrangement joins TRBV2 to TRBJ2-7; tentative D call: TRBD1 (5 bases). Trimming stripped 7 bases from V and 4 bases from J, with 5 bases between. The length of the CDR3 is 10 residues. From germline, CDR1 is SNHLY and CDR2 FYNNEI.

In nucleotides, the CDR3 is TGTGCCAGTAGTCTCGGGGGGACTAGCGGCCAAGAGACCCAGTACTTC. As protein: CASSLGGTSGQETQYF. The gene calls are TRBV19 and TRBJ2-5; 11 positions match TRBD2. V was clipped by 5 bases and J by 1 base; unmatched bases: 6. Per the germline V gene, CDR1 is LNHDA and CDR2 is SQIVND (reference sequence). CDR3 size: 16 residues.

CDR3 coding DNA: TGTGCCTCTTGCAGGGGTAAAGGTGATAATCAGCCCCAGCATTTT. Translation gives CASCRGKGDNQPQHF. The chain recombines TRBV19 with TRBJ1-5; tentatively, D is TRBD1 (6 bases). Trimming left V 11 bases short and J 4 bases short, with 21 bases between. Germline V gene lookup returns CDR1 LNHDA and CDR2 SQIVND (reference sequence). This CDR3 region has 15 residues.